What follows are 22 T cell receptor beta chains derived from one specimen sequenced in a study of T cell changes during pregnancy in multiple sclerosis. Sequenced by immunoSEQ multiplex PCR; TCRdb stores in-frame clones only, minus some. The sample has tens of thousands of clones; approximately 90% are singletons. Sequenced material: PBMCs (not recorded whether the cells were cultured). Receptors were obtained from a female donor with multiple sclerosis, enrolled in a pregnancy study.

The chain carries TRBV4-3 and TRBJ1-5; 7 nucleotides align to TRBD1. This CDR3 comprises 13 residues. CDR1 LGHNA and CDR2 YSLEER come from the germline V gene. V trimming: 6 bases; J trimming: 7 bases; junction bases outside the gene matches: 6. DNA of the CDR3: TGCGCCAGCAGTCTTGACAGGGCGCAGCCCCAGCATTTT. Its protein is CASSLDRAQPQHF.

This rearrangement joins TRBV6-5 to TRBJ1-2, with unresolved D. V lost 2 bases to trimming and J lost 3 bases, with 16 bases between them. Germline V gene lookup returns CDR1 MNHEY and CDR2 SVGAGI. CDR3 length: 16 residues. The CDR3: CASSYTFLLADYGYTF. CDR3 nucleotides: TGTGCCAGCAGTTACACATTCCTACTTGCAGACTATGGCTACACCTTC.

The chain recombines TRBV28 with TRBJ2-2; D gene ambiguous. The germline gives CDR1 MDHEN, CDR2 SYDVKM. Trimming took off 6 bases at V and 0 bases at J, with 11 bases between the two ends. The CDR3 length is 15 residues. The CDR3 region is CASSLIPTNTGELFF. Here the CDR3 DNA reads TGTGCCAGCAGCCTGATACCTACGAACACCGGGGAGCTGTTTTTT. The full variable domain, with the rest looked up from reference TRBV28 and TRBJ2-2, is DVKVTQSSRYLVKRTGEKVFLECVQDMDHENMFWYRQDPGLGLRLIYFSYDVKMKEKGDIPEGYSVSREKKERFSLILESASTNQTSMYLCASSLIPTNTGELFFGEGSRLTVL.

The rearrangement joins TRBV7-2 to TRBJ2-3, with 10 bases matching TRBD2. The CDR3 spans 16 residues. V dropped 0 bases and J dropped 5; count of bases not matched to a gene: 5. CDR1 and CDR2 from the germline V gene are SGHTA and FQGNSA. Here the CDR3 reads CASSLASGRAGDTQYF. Written as DNA, the CDR3 is TGTGCCAGCAGCTTAGCCAGCGGGAGGGCTGGAGATACGCAGTATTTT. The full variable domain, rest sourced from reference TRBV7-2 and TRBJ2-3, is GAGVSQSPSNKVTEKGKDVELRCDPISGHTALYWYRQSLGQGLEFLIYFQGNSAPDKSGLPSDRFSAERTGGSVSTLTIQRTQQEDSAVYLCASSLASGRAGDTQYFGPGTRLTVL.

This clone was detected only once. This rearrangement joins TRBV27 to TRBJ2-7, with 8 bases identical to TRBD1. CDR3 length: 13 residues. Germline V gene sequence: CDR1 MNHEY, CDR2 SMNVEV (reference sequence). Trimming removed 3 bases from V and 5 bases from J; junction bases left unmatched: 3. This CDR3 is CASSFGQGHEQYF. CDR3 nucleotide sequence: TGTGCCAGCAGTTTTGGACAGGGTCACGAGCAGTACTTC.

The chain links TRBV7-3 to TRBJ2-7; maybe TRBD1 (5 bases). The V end was cut by 5 bases, the J end by 5 bases, with 16 bases between. Germline V CDR1 and CDR2: SGHTA, FQGTGA. CDR3 length: 14 amino acids. CDR3 loop: CASSLEPGYDEQYF. As DNA, the CDR3 is TGTGCCAGCAGCCTCGAGCCAGGGTATGACGAGCAGTACTTC.

V and J are TRBV7-4 and TRBJ1-1, with 8 bases identical to TRBD1. CDR1 is SGHVT and CDR2 is SQSDAQ in the germline V gene. V lost 6 bases to trimming and J lost 3 bases; unmatched junction nucleotides: 6. The CDR3 is 14 amino acids. The CDR3 is CASRCRGRDTEAFF. DNA of the CDR3: TGTGCCAGCAGGTGCAGGGGGCGAGACACTGAAGCTTTCTTT. The full variable domain, completed using reference TRBV7-4 and TRBJ1-1, is GAGVSQSPRYKVAKRGRDVALRCDSISGHVTLYWYRQTLGQGSEVLTYSQSDAQRDKSGRPSGRFSAERPERSVSTLKIQRTEQGDSAVYLCASRCRGRDTEAFFGQGTRLTVV.

For the CDR3, the DNA is TGTGCCAGCAGCGCAGGGGGACAGGGGAACACCGGGGAGCTGTTTTTT. Protein product: CASSAGGQGNTGELFF. The rearrangement joins TRBV7-9 to TRBJ2-2; 9 nucleotides match TRBD1. CDR1 is SEHNR and CDR2 is FQNEAQ in the germline V gene (reference sequence). The CDR3 spans 16 residues. The V and J ends lost 5 bases and 1 base, in that order; junction bases with no gene match: 5. Together with reference TRBV7-9 and TRBJ2-2, the CDR3 gives the full variable domain: DTGVSQNPRHKITKRGQNVTFRCDPISEHNRLYWYRQTLGQGPEFLTYFQNEAQLEKSRLLSDRFSAERPKGSFSTLEIQRTEQGDSAMYLCASSAGGQGNTGELFFGEGSRLTVL.

The chain couples TRBV21-1 to TRBJ1-1. TRBV21-1 is flagged as a pseudogene. The CDR3 totals 18 residues. The CDR3 DNA reads TGTGCCAGCAGCAAACAGGGAGGCTTGTCACGCTCCGACACTGAAGCTTTCTTT. It encodes CASSKQGGLSRSDTEAFF.

The genes are TRBV9 and TRBJ2-5, with D possibly matching TRBD1 (6 bases). From germline, CDR1 is SGDLS and CDR2 YYNGEE. V lost 4 bases and J lost 2, with 6 bases in between. This CDR3 is built from 12 residues. DNA for the CDR3: TGTGCCAGCAGCAGGGGGCAAGAGACCCAGTACTTC. It specifies CASSRGQETQYF.

This chain links TRBV9 with TRBJ1-1, with a tentative D call TRBD1 (6 bases). The germline V gene encodes CDR1 SGDLS and CDR2 YYNGEE. The CDR3 runs to 15 residues. Trimming shortened V by 1 base and J by 5 bases, and 15 bases separated the two germline ends. For the CDR3, the DNA is TGTGCCAGCAGCGTATCGGGGGGCGGTTTGACTGAAGCTTTCTTT. Protein: CASSVSGGGLTEAFF.

The chain employs TRBV20-1 and TRBJ1-2, with D possibly matching TRBD1 (5 bases). The CDR3 sequence is 9 residues long. The V gene's germline CDR1 is DFQATT and CDR2 SNEGSKA (reference sequence). CDR3 nucleotides: TGCGCGAAACAGGATGGCTACACCTTC. This gives the protein CAKQDGYTF.

The chain recombines TRBV11-2 with TRBJ2-1; 15 bases are shared with TRBD2. Losses at the gene ends were 6 bases for V and 10 bases for J; bases not matched to a gene: 4. Germline V gene lookup returns CDR1 SGHAT and CDR2 FQNNGV. This CDR3 is 14 amino acids long. Here the CDR3 reads CASRGLAGGPEQFF. In DNA, the CDR3 is TGTGCCAGCAGAGGACTAGCGGGAGGGCCGGAGCAGTTCTTC.

The rearrangement joins TRBV28 to TRBJ2-1, with D unclear. This CDR3 contains 11 residues. V was clipped by 2 bases and J by 10 bases, with 6 bases between them. CDR1 is MDHEN, CDR2 SYDVKM, per germline. The DNA of the CDR3 is TGTGCCAGCAGTTTAATAGGGGAGCAGTTCTTC. Translating gives CASSLIGEQFF.

The rearrangement joins TRBV6-1 to TRBJ2-5, with 9 bases matching TRBD1. This CDR3 spans 15 amino acids. V gave up 7 bases and J gave up 4 bases; unmatched junction bases: 10. Germline V gene sequence: CDR1 MNHNS, CDR2 SASEGT. The CDR3 DNA follows: TGTGCCAGCAACTCCCAGACAGGGGGGGGAGAGACCCAGTACTTC. As protein: CASNSQTGGGETQYF.

The chain has TRBV10-3 and TRBJ1-3, with D unresolved. Trimming pared 8 bases from V and 0 bases from J, leaving 11 bases between. The CDR3 has 14 amino acids. The germline V gene has CDR1 ENHRY and CDR2 SYGVKD. The CDR3 DNA reads as TGTGCCATCCGGGGTACGAGCTCTGGAAACACCATATATTTT. Translated, it gives CAIRGTSSGNTIYF.

In its sample, this clone was seen a few times. This chain joins TRBV2 and TRBJ2-7; 12 positions match TRBD2. CDR3 length equals 15 residues. Germline-derived CDR1 and CDR2 are SNHLY and FYNNEI. V was pared by 2 bases and J by 5 bases, with 4 bases of the junction left unmatched. This chain's CDR3 is CASSEQLAGGHEQYF. Here the CDR3 DNA reads TGTGCCAGCAGTGAACAACTAGCGGGAGGCCACGAGCAGTACTTC.

This clone appeared a single time. This chain joins TRBV7-9 and TRBJ2-7; TRBD1 or TRBD2 may be the D gene (7 bases each). Germline V gene sequence: CDR1 SEHNR, CDR2 FQNEAQ (reference sequence). The CDR3 is 15 residues long. Between the trimmed V and J ends, which lost 1 base and 2 bases, there was a span of 12 bases. CDR3 nucleotides: TGTGCCAGCAGCTTAGAGTCAGGGGGGGCCTACGAGCAGTACTTC. As protein: CASSLESGGAYEQYF.

This clone came up once. The V and J genes are TRBV30 and TRBJ1-4; D not resolved. The CDR3 runs to 13 residues. The germline CDR1 and CDR2 sequences are GTSNPN and SVGIG (reference sequence). Trimming took off 3 bases at V and 13 bases at J, with 18 bases between the two ends. CDR3: CAWRGNGGSGLFF. In DNA, the CDR3 is TGTGCCTGGAGGGGGAACGGTGGATCAGGACTGTTTTTT.

This clone appeared a single time. The chain joins TRBV11-3 to TRBJ1-1; D possibly corresponds to TRBD1 (6 bases). The V gene's germline CDR1 is SGHNT and CDR2 YENEEA. V was pared by 5 bases and J by 1 base, with 11 bases between. This CDR3 has 14 residues. Here the CDR3 DNA reads TGTGCCAGCAGCACAGGGAAGGGGAACACTGAAGCTTTCTTT. Translated: CASSTGKGNTEAFF.

This chain uses TRBV2 with TRBJ2-7; possible D gene TRBD1, 5 bases. Trimming stripped 5 bases from V and 3 bases from J, with 8 bases between. The CDR3 covers 12 residues. Germline CDR1 SNHLY, CDR2 FYNNEI. The CDR3 region is CASSQTVYEQYF. The DNA of the CDR3 is TGTGCCAGCAGTCAGACAGTCTACGAGCAGTACTTC. Combining the CDR3 with reference TRBV2 and TRBJ2-7 gives the whole variable domain EPEVTQTPSHQVTQMGQEVILRCVPISNHLYFYWYRQILGQKVEFLVSFYNNEISEKSEIFDDQFSVERPDGSNFTLKIRSTKLEDSAMYFCASSQTVYEQYFGPGTRLTVT.

This sequence joins TRBV18 and TRBJ2-7, with 8 bases matching TRBD1. Germline assignment: CDR1 KGHSH and CDR2 LQKENI. This CDR3 contains 14 residues. The trim removed 7 bases at V and 0 bases at J, leaving 5 bases unmatched. The CDR3 DNA sequence: TGTGCCAGCTTCGACAGGGGTGTCTCCTACGAGCAGTACTTC. This sequence encodes CASFDRGVSYEQYF.